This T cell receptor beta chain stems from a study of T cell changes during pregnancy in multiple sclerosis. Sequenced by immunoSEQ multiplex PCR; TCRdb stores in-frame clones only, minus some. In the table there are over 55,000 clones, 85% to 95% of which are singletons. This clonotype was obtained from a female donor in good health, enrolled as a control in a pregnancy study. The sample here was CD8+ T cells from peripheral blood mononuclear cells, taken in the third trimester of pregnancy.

The CDR3 bases are TGTGCCAGCAGCGTTGGACTGGAGAGTTACAATGAGCAGTTCTTC. Its protein is CASSVGLESYNEQFF. The rearrangement joins TRBV9 to TRBJ2-1; weak D call: TRBD2 (5 bases). Germline assignment: CDR1 SGDLS and CDR2 YYNGEE. The CDR3 sequence is 15 residues long. Trimming shortened V by 2 bases and J by 4 bases, and 13 bases separated the two germline ends.